This T cell receptor (beta chain) was profiled in a study of monozygotic twins with inflammatory bowel disease. Note on this clonotype: Its antigen is as yet unknown.

Regarding the study as a whole: Among IBD patients, TCRbeta diversity (inverse Simpson) was lower than in healthy co-twins.

Total RNA amounting to 3,000 to 3,500 ng went into each TCR library. For each CDR3 protein, TCRdb gives one entry from its re-call of the 5' RACE reads, without DNA. This sample's clone table lists 300,000 to 350,000 distinct CDR3 sequences. This TCR was recovered from a human donor with ulcerative colitis or Crohn's disease, or a healthy co-twin of an affected twin (not recorded which). Sequencing input: blood.

The CDR3 here is CSVRPGPETQYF. V gene TRBV29-1 combines with J gene TRBJ2-5; absent DNA, TCRdb's TRBD1 call cannot be checked. CDR1 and CDR2 from the germline V gene are SQVTM and ANQGSEA. The CDR3 runs 12 residues.